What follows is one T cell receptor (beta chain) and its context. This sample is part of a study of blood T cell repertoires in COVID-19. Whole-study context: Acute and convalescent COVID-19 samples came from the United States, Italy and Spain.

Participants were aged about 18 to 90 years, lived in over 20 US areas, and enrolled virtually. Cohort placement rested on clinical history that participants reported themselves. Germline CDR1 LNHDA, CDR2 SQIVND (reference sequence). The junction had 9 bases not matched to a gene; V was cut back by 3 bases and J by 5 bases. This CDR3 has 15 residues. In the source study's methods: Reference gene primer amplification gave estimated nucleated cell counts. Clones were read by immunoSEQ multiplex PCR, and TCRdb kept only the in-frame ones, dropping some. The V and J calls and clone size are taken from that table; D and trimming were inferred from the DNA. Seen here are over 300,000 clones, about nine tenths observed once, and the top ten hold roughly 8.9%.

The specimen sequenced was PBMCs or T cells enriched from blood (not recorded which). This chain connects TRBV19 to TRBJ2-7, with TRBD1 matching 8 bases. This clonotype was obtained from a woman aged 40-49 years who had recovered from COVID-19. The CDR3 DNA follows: TGTGCCAGTAGTATCTTTGCAGGGGGCAGGGACGAGCAGTACTTC. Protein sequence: CASSIFAGGRDEQYF.